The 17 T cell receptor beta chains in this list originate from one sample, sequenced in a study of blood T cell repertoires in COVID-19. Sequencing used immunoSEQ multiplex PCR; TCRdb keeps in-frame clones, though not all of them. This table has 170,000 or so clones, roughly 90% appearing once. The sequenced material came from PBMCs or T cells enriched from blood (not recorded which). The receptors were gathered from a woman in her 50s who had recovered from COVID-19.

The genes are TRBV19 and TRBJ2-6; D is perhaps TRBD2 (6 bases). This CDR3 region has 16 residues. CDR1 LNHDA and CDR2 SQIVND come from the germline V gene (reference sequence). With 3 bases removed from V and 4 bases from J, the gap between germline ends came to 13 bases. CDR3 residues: CASSIVGGAGANVLTF. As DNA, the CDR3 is TGTGCCAGTAGTATTGTGGGGGGAGCCGGGGCCAACGTCCTGACTTTC.

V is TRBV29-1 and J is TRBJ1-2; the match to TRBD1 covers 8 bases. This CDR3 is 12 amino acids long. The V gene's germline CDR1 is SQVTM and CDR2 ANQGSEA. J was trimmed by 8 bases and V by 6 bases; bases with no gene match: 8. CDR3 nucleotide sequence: TGCAGCGTCCGCCAGGGGGCGCGGGGCTACACCTTC. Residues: CSVRQGARGYTF.

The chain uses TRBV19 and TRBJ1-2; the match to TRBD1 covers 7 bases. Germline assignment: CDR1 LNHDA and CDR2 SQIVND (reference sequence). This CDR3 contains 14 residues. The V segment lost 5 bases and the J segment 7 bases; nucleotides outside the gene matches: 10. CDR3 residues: CASSVTGERGGYTF. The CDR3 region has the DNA TGTGCCAGTAGTGTTACAGGGGAACGGGGTGGCTACACCTTC.

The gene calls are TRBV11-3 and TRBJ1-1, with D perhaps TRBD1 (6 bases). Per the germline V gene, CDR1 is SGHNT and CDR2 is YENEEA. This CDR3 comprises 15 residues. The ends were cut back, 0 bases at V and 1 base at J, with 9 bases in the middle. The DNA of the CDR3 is TGTGCCAGCAGCTTAGACACAGGGAGGAACACTGAAGCTTTCTTT. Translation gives CASSLDTGRNTEAFF.

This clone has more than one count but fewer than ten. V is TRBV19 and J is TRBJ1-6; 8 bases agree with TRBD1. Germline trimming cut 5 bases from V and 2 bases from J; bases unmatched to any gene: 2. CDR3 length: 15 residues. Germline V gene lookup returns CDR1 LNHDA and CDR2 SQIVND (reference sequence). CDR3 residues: CASSGQGTYNSPLHF. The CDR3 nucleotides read TGTGCCAGTAGTGGACAGGGTACCTATAATTCACCCCTCCACTTT.

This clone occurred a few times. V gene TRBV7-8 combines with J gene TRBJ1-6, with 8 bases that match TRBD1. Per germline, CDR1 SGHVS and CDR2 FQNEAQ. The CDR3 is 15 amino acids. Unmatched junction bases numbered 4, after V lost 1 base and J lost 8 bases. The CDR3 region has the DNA TGTGCCAGCAGCTTAGGACAGGGGATGGATTCACCCCTCCACTTT. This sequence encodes CASSLGQGMDSPLHF.

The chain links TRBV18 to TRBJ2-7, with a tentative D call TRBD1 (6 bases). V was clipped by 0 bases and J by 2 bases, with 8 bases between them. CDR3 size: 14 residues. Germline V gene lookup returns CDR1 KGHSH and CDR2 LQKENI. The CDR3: CASSPPTGPYEQYF. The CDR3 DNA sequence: TGTGCCAGCTCACCACCAACAGGGCCCTACGAGCAGTACTTC.

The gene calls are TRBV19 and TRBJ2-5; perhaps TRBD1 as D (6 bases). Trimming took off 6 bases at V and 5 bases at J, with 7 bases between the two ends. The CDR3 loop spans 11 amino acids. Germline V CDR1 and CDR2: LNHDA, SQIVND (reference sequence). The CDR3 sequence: CASRQGETQYF. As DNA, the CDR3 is TGTGCCAGTAGGCAGGGGGAGACCCAGTACTTC.

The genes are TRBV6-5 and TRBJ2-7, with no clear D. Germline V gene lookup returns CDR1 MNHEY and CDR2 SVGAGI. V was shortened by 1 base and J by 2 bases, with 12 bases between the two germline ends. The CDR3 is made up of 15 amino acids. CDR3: CASSYWPTDTYEQYF. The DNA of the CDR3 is TGTGCCAGCAGTTACTGGCCAACTGACACCTACGAGCAGTACTTC.

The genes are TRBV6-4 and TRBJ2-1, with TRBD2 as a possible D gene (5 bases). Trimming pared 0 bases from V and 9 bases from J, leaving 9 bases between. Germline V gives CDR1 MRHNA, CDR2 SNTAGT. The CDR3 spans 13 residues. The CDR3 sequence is CASSDSRVGEQFF. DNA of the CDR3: TGTGCCAGCAGTGACTCGAGGGTTGGTGAGCAGTTCTTC.

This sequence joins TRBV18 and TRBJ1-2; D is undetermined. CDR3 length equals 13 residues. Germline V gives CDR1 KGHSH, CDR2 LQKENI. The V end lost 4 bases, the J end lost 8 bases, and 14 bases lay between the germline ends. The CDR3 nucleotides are TGTGCCAGCTCACTTCGGGAGGGCTTCGGCTACACCTTC. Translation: CASSLREGFGYTF.

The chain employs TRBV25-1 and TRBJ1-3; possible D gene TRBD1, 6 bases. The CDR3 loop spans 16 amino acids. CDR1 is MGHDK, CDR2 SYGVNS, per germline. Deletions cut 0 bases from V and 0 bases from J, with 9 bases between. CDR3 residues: CASSEYRGASGNTIYF. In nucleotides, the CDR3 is TGTGCCAGCAGTGAATATCGGGGGGCCTCTGGAAACACCATATATTTT.

CDR3 residues: CASQAPNTGELFF. The CDR3 DNA is TGTGCCAGCCAGGCGCCGAACACCGGGGAGCTGTTTTTT. The V call is TRBV6-5, the J call TRBJ2-2; D is unclear. Trimming shortened V by 8 bases and J by 0 bases, and 7 bases separated the two germline ends. The V gene's germline CDR1 is MNHEY and CDR2 SVGAGI. The CDR3 consists of 13 residues.

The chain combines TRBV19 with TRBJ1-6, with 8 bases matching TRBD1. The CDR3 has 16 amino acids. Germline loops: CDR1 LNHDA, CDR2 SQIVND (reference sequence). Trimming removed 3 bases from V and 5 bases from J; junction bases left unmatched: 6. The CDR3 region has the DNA TGTGCCAGTAGTATGGGGACAGGCGTTAATAATTCACCCCTCCACTTT. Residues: CASSMGTGVNNSPLHF.

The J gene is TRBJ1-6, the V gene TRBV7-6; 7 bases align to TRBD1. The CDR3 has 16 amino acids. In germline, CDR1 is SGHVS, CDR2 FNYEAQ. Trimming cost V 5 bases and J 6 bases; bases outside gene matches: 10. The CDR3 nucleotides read TGTGCCAGCAGCCCGGGAGGGACAGATCCTAATTCACCCCTCCACTTT. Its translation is CASSPGGTDPNSPLHF.

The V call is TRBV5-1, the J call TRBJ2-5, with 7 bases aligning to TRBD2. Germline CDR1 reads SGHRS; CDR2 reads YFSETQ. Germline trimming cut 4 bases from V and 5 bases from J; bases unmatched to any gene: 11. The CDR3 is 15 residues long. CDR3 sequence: CASSPQGLRGETQYF. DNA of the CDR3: TGCGCCAGCAGCCCCCAGGGACTAAGGGGCGAGACCCAGTACTTC.

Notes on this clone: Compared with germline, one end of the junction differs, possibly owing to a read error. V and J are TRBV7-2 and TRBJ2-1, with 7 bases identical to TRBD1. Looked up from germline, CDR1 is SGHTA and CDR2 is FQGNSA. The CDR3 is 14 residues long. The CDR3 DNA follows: TGTGCCAGCACCTTAGGGACAGCTTACAATGAGCAGTTCTTC. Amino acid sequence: CASTLGTAYNEQFF.